This T cell receptor beta chain was identified during a study of CXCR3-negative and CXCR3-positive naive CD8 T cells. Study-wide results and limits: Compared with CXCR3-negative naive cells, CXCR3-positive naive cells showed more hydrophobic TRB CDR3s.

Notes on this clonotype: Its antigen is currently unknown.

5' RACE that incorporated UMI labels was used to prepare the TRB cDNA libraries. With the 5' RACE reads reprocessed, TCRdb shows one record per CDR3 protein and no DNA. The table lists under 75,000 distinct CDR3 sequences. CDR3 length: 15 amino acids. Germline V gene data show CDR1 as SGDLS and CDR2 as YYNGEE. The V and J genes are TRBV9 and TRBJ2-5; TCRdb selects TRBD1, and the lack of DNA leaves this call unchecked. Sequencing was done on a sample of naive CXCR3- CD8+ T cells from blood. Specified subset: CD45RO-CCR7+CD27+CD95- naive CD8+ T cells lacking CXCR3 (TNR3-). This TCR derives from a human donor in good health. Some clones in this sample may be carry-over from other donors' samples. CDR3 protein: CASSPGTLIEETQYF. Drawing the rest from reference TRBV9 and TRBJ2-5, the complete variable domain is DSGVTQTPKHLITATGQRVTLRCSPRSGDLSVYWYQQSLDQGLQFLIQYYNGEERAKGNILERFSAQQFPDLHSELNLSSLELGDSALYFCASSPGTLIEETQYFGPGTRLLVL.